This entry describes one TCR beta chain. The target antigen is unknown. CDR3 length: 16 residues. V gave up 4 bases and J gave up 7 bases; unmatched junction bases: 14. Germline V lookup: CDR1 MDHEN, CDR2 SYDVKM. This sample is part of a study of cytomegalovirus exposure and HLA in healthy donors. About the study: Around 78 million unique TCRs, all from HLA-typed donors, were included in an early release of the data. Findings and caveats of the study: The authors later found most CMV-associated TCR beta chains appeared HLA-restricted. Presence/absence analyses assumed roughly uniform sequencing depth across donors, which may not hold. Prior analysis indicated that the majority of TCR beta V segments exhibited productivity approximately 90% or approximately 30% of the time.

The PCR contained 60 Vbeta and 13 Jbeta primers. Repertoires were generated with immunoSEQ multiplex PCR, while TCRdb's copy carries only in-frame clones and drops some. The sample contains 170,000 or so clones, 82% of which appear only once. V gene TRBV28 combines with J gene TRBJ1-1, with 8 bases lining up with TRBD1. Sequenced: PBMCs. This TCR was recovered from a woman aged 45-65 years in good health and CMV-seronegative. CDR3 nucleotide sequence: TGTGCCAGCAGTTCGGACAGGGCTAACACTTACGGTGAAGCTTTCTTT. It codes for CASSSDRANTYGEAFF.